The 17 T cell receptor beta chains reported below all come from one sample, sequenced in a study of cytomegalovirus exposure and HLA in healthy donors. Assay: immunoSEQ multiplex PCR; the TCRdb copy retains only in-frame clones and omits some. The sample contains 200,000 to 300,000 clones, about 86% of which appear only once. Sequenced input: PBMCs. Receptors were obtained from a man younger than 35 in good health and CMV-seronegative.

The V gene is TRBV10-3, the J gene TRBJ1-6, with D possibly matching TRBD1 (6 bases). The V gene's germline CDR1 is ENHRY and CDR2 SYGVKD. The V end lost 3 bases, the J end lost 1 base, and 10 bases lay between the germline ends. CDR3 length: 16 amino acids. The CDR3 DNA follows: TGTGCCATCAGTGAATTTCAGGGGTCCTATAATTCACCCCTCCACTTT. This gives the protein CAISEFQGSYNSPLHF.

This sequence joins TRBV7-2 and TRBJ2-2; D is perhaps TRBD1 (6 bases). Germline V gene lookup returns CDR1 SGHTA and CDR2 FQGNSA. Trimming shortened V by 5 bases and J by 4 bases, and 17 bases separated the two germline ends. The length of the CDR3 is 16 residues. CDR3 DNA: TGTGCCAGCAGCCCCCGAGGGCAGGGGTTCACCGGGGAGCTGTTTTTT. It codes for CASSPRGQGFTGELFF.

The sample holds a few counts of this clone. This chain's CDR3 is CASGHSVDTEAFF. The CDR3 DNA is TGTGCCAGCGGTCATTCGGTGGACACTGAAGCTTTCTTT. J is TRBJ1-1 and V is TRBV27; D remains unclear. V was trimmed by 8 bases and J by 3 bases, leaving 13 bases between them. The CDR3 runs to 13 residues. Per the germline V gene, CDR1 is MNHEY and CDR2 is SMNVEV (reference sequence).

This clone was observed a single time. The V call is TRBV6-1, the J call TRBJ1-5; no reliable D call. Germline CDR1 is MNHNS and CDR2 is SASEGT. With 7 bases removed from V and 7 bases from J, the gap between germline ends came to 14 bases. The CDR3 consists of 13 residues. CDR3 in amino acids: CASTQHLLQPQHF. DNA of the CDR3: TGTGCCAGCACCCAACACCTACTACAGCCCCAGCATTTT.

The chain combines TRBV5-1 with TRBJ2-3; 9 positions match TRBD2. This CDR3 contains 16 residues. Germline V gene sequence: CDR1 SGHRS, CDR2 YFSETQ. The V gene end was trimmed by 2 bases and the J gene end by 4 bases; junction bases not matched to a gene: 8. The CDR3 reads CASSFLAGGQSDTQYF. The CDR3, as DNA: TGCGCCAGCAGCTTCCTCGCGGGGGGGCAGTCAGATACGCAGTATTTT.

The J gene is TRBJ1-2, the V gene TRBV6-5; D gene ambiguous. The CDR3 is 14 residues long. Trimming pared 8 bases from V and 4 bases from J, leaving 17 bases between. The germline V gene encodes CDR1 MNHEY and CDR2 SVGAGI. The CDR3 here is CASASGRGVYGYTF. DNA for the CDR3: TGTGCCAGCGCATCAGGCCGGGGAGTCTATGGCTACACCTTC.

V and J are TRBV28 and TRBJ2-7, with 9 bases matching TRBD2. This CDR3 contains 14 residues. Germline trimming cut 6 bases from V and 2 bases from J; bases unmatched to any gene: 5. In germline, CDR1 is MDHEN, CDR2 SYDVKM. The CDR3 loop is CASSPREGPYEQYF. CDR3 DNA: TGTGCCAGCAGCCCGCGGGAGGGCCCCTACGAGCAGTACTTC.

The chain has TRBV18 and TRBJ1-1; TRBD1 aligns across 8 bases. CDR1 and CDR2 (germline): KGHSH, LQKENI. The J segment lost 0 bases and the V segment lost 4 bases, leaving 4 bases of the junction unmatched. The CDR3 length is 15 residues. CDR3 bases: TGTGCCAGCTCACTAGGGACAGGAGTGAACACTGAAGCTTTCTTT. This codes for CASSLGTGVNTEAFF.

The chain links TRBV18 to TRBJ2-2; 10 bases agree with TRBD2. The ends lost 3 bases at V and 2 bases at J; junction bases unmatched: 6. The CDR3 totals 17 residues. Germline CDR1 is KGHSH and CDR2 is LQKENI. In DNA form, the CDR3 reads TGTGCCAGCTCACCCCGGACTAGCGGAGATAACACCGGGGAGCTGTTTTTT. It is translated as CASSPRTSGDNTGELFF.

This clone has more than one count but fewer than ten. The V call is TRBV6-1, the J call TRBJ2-5, with D tentatively TRBD1 (6 bases). V was pared by 6 bases and J by 5 bases, with 16 bases between. The V gene's germline CDR1 is MNHNS and CDR2 SASEGT. This CDR3 is built from 14 residues. The CDR3 DNA sequence: TGTGCCAGCAGGGACAGTAGAGATAGGGAGACCCAGTACTTC. Translating it yields CASRDSRDRETQYF.

In DNA, the CDR3 is TGTGCCAGCAGCTCAGGAAGCTCCTACAATGAGCAGTTCTTC. Translation gives CASSSGSSYNEQFF. The chain couples TRBV11-3 to TRBJ2-1; D not certain. The CDR3 extends over 14 amino acids. Trimming removed 4 bases from V and 0 bases from J, with 7 bases in between. Germline CDR1 and CDR2: SGHNT and YENEEA. Supplemented by reference TRBV11-3 and TRBJ2-1, the full variable domain reads EAGVVQSPRYKIIEKKQPVAFWCNPISGHNTLYWYLQNLGQGPELLIRYENEEAVDDSQLPKDRFSAERLKGVDSTLKIQPAELGDSAVYLCASSSGSSYNEQFFGPGTRLTVL.

The gene calls are TRBV4-2 and TRBJ2-1; 7 nucleotides align to TRBD2. Germline CDR1 is LGHNA and CDR2 is YNFKEQ. With 0 bases clipped from V and 4 bases from J, the junction kept 6 bases outside the gene matches. CDR3 length: 16 amino acids. CDR3 sequence reads: CASSQDSLAAYNEQFF. The CDR3 coding sequence is TGTGCCAGCAGCCAAGATTCTCTAGCGGCATACAATGAGCAGTTCTTC.

The V gene is TRBV4-3, the J gene TRBJ2-7; 8 bases agree with TRBD2. CDR1 LGHNA and CDR2 YSLEER come from the germline V gene. Trimming cost V 1 base and J 4 bases; bases outside gene matches: 3. The CDR3 runs to 14 residues. CDR3 region: CASSQVAGGYEQYF. As DNA, the CDR3 is TGCGCCAGCAGCCAAGTCGCGGGGGGATACGAGCAGTACTTC.

V gene TRBV7-2 combines with J gene TRBJ2-7; D uncertain. CDR1 is SGHTA, CDR2 FQGNSA, per germline. The V end was cut by 1 base, the J end by 0 bases, with 10 bases between. This CDR3 contains 15 residues. The CDR3 DNA reads TGTGCCAGCAGCTTAGAGTTGGCAGTCTCCTACGAGCAGTACTTC. Translating it yields CASSLELAVSYEQYF.

The chain recombines TRBV4-3 with TRBJ2-1, with 11 nucleotides matching TRBD2. The CDR3 runs 17 residues. CDR1 and CDR2 (germline): LGHNA, YSLEER. With V trimmed by 0 bases and J by 9 bases, 10 bases remained unmatched. CDR3 nucleotides: TGCGCCAGCAGCCAAGATTTACTAGCGGGGGCCCCCAGTGAGCAGTTCTTC. This gives the protein CASSQDLLAGAPSEQFF.

V is TRBV25-1 and J is TRBJ2-7; no clear D. CDR1 and CDR2 (germline): MGHDK, SYGVNS. The V and J ends lost 0 bases and 3 bases respectively, with 12 bases between them. The CDR3 is 15 residues long. CDR3: CASSEYRDMGYEQYF. For the CDR3, the DNA is TGTGCCAGCAGTGAATACCGCGACATGGGCTACGAGCAGTACTTC.

The rearrangement links TRBV5-4 to TRBJ2-5; D perhaps matches TRBD2 (6 bases). This CDR3 contains 13 residues. Germline V gene sequence: CDR1 SGHNT, CDR2 YYREEE (reference sequence). Trimming took off 4 bases at V and 1 base at J, with 8 bases between the two ends. CDR3 sequence (DNA): TGTGCCAGCAGCCGGGACTTCCAAGAGACCCAGTACTTC. Its protein is CASSRDFQETQYF.